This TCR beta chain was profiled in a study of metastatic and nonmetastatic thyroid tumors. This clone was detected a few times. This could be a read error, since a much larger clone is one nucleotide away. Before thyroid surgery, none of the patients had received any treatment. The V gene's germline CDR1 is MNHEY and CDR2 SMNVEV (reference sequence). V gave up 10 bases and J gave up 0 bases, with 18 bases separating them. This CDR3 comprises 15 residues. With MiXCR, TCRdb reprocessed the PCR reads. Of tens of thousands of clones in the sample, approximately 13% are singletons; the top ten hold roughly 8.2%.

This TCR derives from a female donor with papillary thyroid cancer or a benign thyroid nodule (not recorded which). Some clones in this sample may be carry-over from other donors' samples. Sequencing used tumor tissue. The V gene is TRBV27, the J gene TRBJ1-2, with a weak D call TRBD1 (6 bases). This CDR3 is CAMVGASKSNYGYTF. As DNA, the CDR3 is TGTGCCATGGTGGGGGCAAGTAAATCTAACTATGGCTACACCTTC.